This record looks at one T cell receptor beta chain sequence and its context. This record comes from a study of blood T cell repertoires in COVID-19. Study details: T cells, B-cell-depleted T cells, or PBMCs supplied cDNA or gDNA.

Sequenced by immunoSEQ multiplex PCR; TCRdb stores in-frame clones only, minus some. The repertoire holds 350,000 to 450,000 clones, with approximately 91% as singletons. The sequence was obtained from a woman younger than 35 who had been exposed to COVID-19. Sequencing input: PBMCs or T cells enriched from blood (not recorded which).

CDR3 bases: TGTGCCAGCAGTTATGGGCAGAGAAACTACGAGCAGTACTTC. It encodes CASSYGQRNYEQYF. V is TRBV6-5 and J is TRBJ2-7; D not certain. The germline V and J ends were trimmed by 3 bases and 3 bases, with 12 bases remaining between them. CDR1 MNHEY and CDR2 SVGAGI come from the germline V gene. This CDR3 has 14 amino acids.